The table lists the clone carrying this T cell receptor beta chain with a count of one. Its antigen is as yet unknown. The source of the sample is a study of cytomegalovirus exposure and HLA in healthy donors. Study observations and caveats: The classifier reportedly diagnosed cytomegalovirus status with high sensitivity and specificity. Using a false discovery rate of 0.05, a later analysis showed that 15,000 to 20,000 TCR beta sequences were associated with HLA alleles. Researchers counted around 180 TCR beta chains as cytomegalovirus-associated.

The J segment lost 0 bases and the V segment lost 5 bases, leaving 4 bases of the junction unmatched. Per the germline V gene, CDR1 is SEHNR and CDR2 is FQNEAQ (reference sequence). This CDR3 has 14 residues. PCR used 60 Vbeta primers and 13 Jbeta primers. The protocol was immunoSEQ multiplex PCR, while the TCRdb copy is restricted to in-frame clones and leaves out a portion. The table shows 150,000 or so clones, with around 79% occurring only once. V gene TRBV7-9 combines with J gene TRBJ2-7; TRBD1 matches at 7 bases. This receptor was identified in a woman in her forties in good health and CMV-seronegative. The sample was PBMCs. CDR3 nucleotides: TGTGCCAGCAGCCCCGGGACAGACTCCTACGAGCAGTACTTC. Residues: CASSPGTDSYEQYF.